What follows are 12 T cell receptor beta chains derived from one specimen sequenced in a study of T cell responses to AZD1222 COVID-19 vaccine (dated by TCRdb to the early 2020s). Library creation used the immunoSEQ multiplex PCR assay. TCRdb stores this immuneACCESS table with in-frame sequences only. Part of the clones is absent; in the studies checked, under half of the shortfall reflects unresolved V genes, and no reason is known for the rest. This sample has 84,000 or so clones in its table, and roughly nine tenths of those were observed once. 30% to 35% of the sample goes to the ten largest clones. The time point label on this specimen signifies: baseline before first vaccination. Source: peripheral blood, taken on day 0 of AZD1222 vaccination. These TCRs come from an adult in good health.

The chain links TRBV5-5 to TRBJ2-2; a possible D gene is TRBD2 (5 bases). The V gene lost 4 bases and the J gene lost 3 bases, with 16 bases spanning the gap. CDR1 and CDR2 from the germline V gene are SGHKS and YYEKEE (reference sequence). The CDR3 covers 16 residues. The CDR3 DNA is TGTGCCAGCAGCCGGGGAGAGGGCGCGTACACCGGGGAGCTGTTTTTT. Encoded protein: CASSRGEGAYTGELFF.

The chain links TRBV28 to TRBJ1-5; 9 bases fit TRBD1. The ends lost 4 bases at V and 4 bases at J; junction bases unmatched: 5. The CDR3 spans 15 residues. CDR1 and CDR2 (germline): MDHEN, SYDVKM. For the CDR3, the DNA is TGTGCCAGCAGTTGGGACAGGGAAAATAATCAGCCCCAGCATTTT. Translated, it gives CASSWDRENNQPQHF.

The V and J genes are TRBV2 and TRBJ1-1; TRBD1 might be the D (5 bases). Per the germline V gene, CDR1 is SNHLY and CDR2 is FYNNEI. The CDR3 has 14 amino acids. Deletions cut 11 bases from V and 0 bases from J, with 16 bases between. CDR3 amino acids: CAGRERGLNTEAFF. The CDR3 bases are TGTGCCGGAAGGGAGAGGGGCCTGAACACTGAAGCTTTCTTT.

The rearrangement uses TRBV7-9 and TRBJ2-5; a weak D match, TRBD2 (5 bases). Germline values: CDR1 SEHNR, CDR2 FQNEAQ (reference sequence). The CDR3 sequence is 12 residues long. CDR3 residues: CASQRGQETQYF. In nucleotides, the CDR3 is TGTGCGAGTCAACGGGGTCAAGAGACCCAGTACTTC.

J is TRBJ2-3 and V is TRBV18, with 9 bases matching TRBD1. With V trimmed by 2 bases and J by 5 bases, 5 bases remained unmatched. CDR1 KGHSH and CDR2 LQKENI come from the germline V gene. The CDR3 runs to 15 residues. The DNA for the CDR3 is TGTGCCAGCTCACCAGGGACAGGGAAACAAGATACGCAGTATTTT. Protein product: CASSPGTGKQDTQYF.

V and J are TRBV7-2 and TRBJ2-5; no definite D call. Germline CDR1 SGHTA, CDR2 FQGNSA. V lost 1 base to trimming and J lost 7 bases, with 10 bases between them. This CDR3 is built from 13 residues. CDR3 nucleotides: TGTGCCAGCAGCTTAGTGAATGATGGGACCCAGTACTTC. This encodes CASSLVNDGTQYF.

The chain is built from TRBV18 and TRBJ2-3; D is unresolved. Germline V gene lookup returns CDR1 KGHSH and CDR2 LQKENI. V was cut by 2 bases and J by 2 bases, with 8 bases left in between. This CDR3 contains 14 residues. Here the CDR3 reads CASSPIDITDTQYF. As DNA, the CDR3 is TGTGCCAGCTCACCAATTGACATCACAGATACGCAGTATTTT.

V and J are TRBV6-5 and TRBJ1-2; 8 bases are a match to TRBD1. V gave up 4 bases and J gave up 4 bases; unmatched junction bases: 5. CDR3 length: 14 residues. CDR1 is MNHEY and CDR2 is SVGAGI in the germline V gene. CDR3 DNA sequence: TGTGCCAGCAGTTTACCTCAGGGGGCCTATGGCTACACCTTC. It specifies CASSLPQGAYGYTF.

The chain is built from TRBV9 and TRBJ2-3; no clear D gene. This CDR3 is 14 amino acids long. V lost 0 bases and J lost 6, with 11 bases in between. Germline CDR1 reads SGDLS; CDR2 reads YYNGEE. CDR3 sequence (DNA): TGTGCCAGCAGCGTAGGGGCCCCCGGGGATACGCAGTATTTT. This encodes CASSVGAPGDTQYF.

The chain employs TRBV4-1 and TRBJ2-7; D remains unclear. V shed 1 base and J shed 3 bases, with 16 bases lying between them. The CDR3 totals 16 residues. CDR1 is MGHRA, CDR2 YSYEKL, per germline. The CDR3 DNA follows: TGCGCCAGCAGCCAAGCTGACATGTTTGTCTACTACGAGCAGTACTTC. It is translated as CASSQADMFVYYEQYF.

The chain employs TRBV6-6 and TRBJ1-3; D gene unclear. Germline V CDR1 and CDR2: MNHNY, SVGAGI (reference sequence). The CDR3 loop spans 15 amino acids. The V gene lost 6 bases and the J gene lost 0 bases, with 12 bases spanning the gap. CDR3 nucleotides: TGTGCCAGCAGCGACGGATTGAGCTCTGGAAACACCATATATTTT. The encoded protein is CASSDGLSSGNTIYF.

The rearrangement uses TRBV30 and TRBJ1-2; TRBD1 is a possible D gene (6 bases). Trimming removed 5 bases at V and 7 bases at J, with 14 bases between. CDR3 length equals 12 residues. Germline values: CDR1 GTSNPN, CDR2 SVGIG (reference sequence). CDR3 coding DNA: TGTGCCTGGGGCCTGAGGGGGATTGGCTACACCTTC. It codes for CAWGLRGIGYTF.